These 7 T cell receptor beta chains originate from one sample sequenced in a study of CD8 T cells in ankylosing spondylitis. One entry per CDR3 protein results from TCRdb running MiXCR on the 5' RACE reads. Among some 120,000 distinct CDR3 sequences listed, about 6.5% were seen once. The sample consisted of blood, either unsorted or a sorted T cell fraction (not recorded which). These receptor sequences come from a male donor with ankylosing spondylitis or in good health (not recorded which).

The sample holds many counts of this clonotype. The chain couples TRBV20-1 to TRBJ2-3; D may be TRBD2 (5 bases). Germline CDR1 and CDR2: DFQATT and SNEGSKA (reference sequence). CDR3 length equals 16 residues. The V end lost 6 bases, the J end lost 1 base, and 20 bases lay between the germline ends. CDR3 DNA sequence: TGCAGTGCCACGGGCCGGGCTAGCCGAGGCACAGATACGCAGTATTTT. It codes for CSATGRASRGTDTQYF.

This clonotype was found many times. This rearrangement joins TRBV7-8 to TRBJ2-1, with 7 nucleotides matching TRBD1. This CDR3 comprises 15 residues. V lost 6 bases and J lost 0; bases outside the gene matches: 5. CDR1 and CDR2 from the germline V gene are SGHVS and FQNEAQ. Here the CDR3 DNA reads TGTGCCAGCAGAACGACAGGGACCTCCTACAATGAGCAGTTCTTC. Residues: CASRTTGTSYNEQFF.

This clonotype was counted many times. This chain connects TRBV5-1 to TRBJ1-1; perhaps TRBD1 as D (5 bases). This CDR3 is 13 amino acids long. The germline gives CDR1 SGHRS, CDR2 YFSETQ. V lost 0 bases to trimming and J lost 4 bases, with 7 bases between them. CDR3 amino acids: CASSLADSTEAFF. CDR3 DNA sequence: TGCGCCAGCAGCTTGGCCGACAGCACTGAAGCTTTCTTT.

This clonotype occurred many times. The gene calls are TRBV7-2 and TRBJ1-3, with unresolved D. This CDR3 is 15 amino acids long. Germline V gene lookup returns CDR1 SGHTA and CDR2 FQGNSA. V gave up 4 bases and J gave up 4 bases, with 14 bases separating them. CDR3 loop: CASSSQTRTGNTIYF. For the CDR3, the DNA is TGTGCCAGCAGCTCCCAGACCCGGACGGGAAACACCATATATTTT.

This clonotype was found many times. The chain recombines TRBV28 with TRBJ2-1; D gene ambiguous. Germline CDR1 MDHEN, CDR2 SYDVKM. V was pared by 6 bases and J by 11 bases, with 14 bases between. The CDR3 runs to 12 residues. The CDR3 sequence: CASRDQLVQQFF. For the CDR3, the DNA is TGTGCCAGCAGGGACCAGTTGGTTCAGCAGTTCTTC. Filled out from reference TRBV28 and TRBJ2-1, the complete variable domain reads DVKVTQSSRYLVKRTGEKVFLECVQDMDHENMFWYRQDPGLGLRLIYFSYDVKMKEKGDIPEGYSVSREKKERFSLILESASTNQTSMYLCASRDQLVQQFFGPGTRLTVL.

A few counts support this clonotype. J is TRBJ2-1 and V is TRBV25-1, with D uncertain. CDR1 MGHDK and CDR2 SYGVNS come from the germline V gene. CDR3 length: 10 amino acids. The V end was cut by 2 bases, the J end by 9 bases, with 2 bases between. The CDR3 spells CASSEGEQFF. The CDR3 nucleotides read TGTGCCAGCAGTGAAGGTGAGCAGTTCTTC.

This clonotype was observed at least ten times. The gene calls are TRBV27 and TRBJ2-7; 9 nucleotides agree with TRBD1. The CDR3 extends over 14 amino acids. V lost 5 bases and J lost 2; bases outside the gene matches: 4. CDR1 MNHEY and CDR2 SMNVEV come from the germline V gene (reference sequence). The DNA for the CDR3 is TGTGCCAGCAGTCGGGGACAGGGCACCTACGAGCAGTACTTC. Encoded protein: CASSRGQGTYEQYF.